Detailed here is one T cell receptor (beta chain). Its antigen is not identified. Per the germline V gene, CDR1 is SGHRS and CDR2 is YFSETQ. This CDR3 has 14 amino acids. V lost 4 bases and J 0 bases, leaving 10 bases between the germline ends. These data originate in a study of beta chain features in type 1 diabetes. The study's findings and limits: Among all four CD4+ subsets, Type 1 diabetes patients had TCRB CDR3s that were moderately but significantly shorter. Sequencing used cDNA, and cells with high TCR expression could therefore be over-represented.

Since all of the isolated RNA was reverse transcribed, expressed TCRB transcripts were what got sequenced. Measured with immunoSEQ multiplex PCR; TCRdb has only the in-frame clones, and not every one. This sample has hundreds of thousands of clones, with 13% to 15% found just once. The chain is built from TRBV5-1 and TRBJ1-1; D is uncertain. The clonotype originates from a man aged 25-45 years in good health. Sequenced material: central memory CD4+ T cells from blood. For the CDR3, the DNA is TGCGCCAGCAGCGTGGACGGATTGAACACTGAAGCTTTCTTT. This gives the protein CASSVDGLNTEAFF.